This passage covers 17 T cell receptor beta chains from one sample sequenced in a study of shared clonotypes between healthy human individuals. The assay was immunoSEQ multiplex PCR, and TCRdb's table has in-frame clones only and misses some. In the table there are millions of clones, just over 90% of which are singletons. The specimen was naive CD4+ T cells sorted from blood. Subset noted: CD45RA+ positively selected. These receptors were taken from a man between 18 and 35 years old in good health.

The gene calls are TRBV27 and TRBJ1-1, with TRBD1 identical over 10 bases. CDR1 is MNHEY, CDR2 SMNVEV, per germline (reference sequence). J lost 0 bases, V lost 6 bases, and 7 bases had no gene match. The CDR3 covers 16 residues. This CDR3 reads CASSLGQGYMNTEAFF. DNA for the CDR3: TGTGCCAGCAGCCTGGGACAGGGGTATATGAACACTGAAGCTTTCTTT.

The chain carries TRBV7-9 and TRBJ2-1, with TRBD1 identical over 7 bases. The junction had 11 bases not matched to a gene; V was cut back by 0 bases and J by 9 bases. Germline V lookup: CDR1 SEHNR, CDR2 FQNEAQ (reference sequence). The CDR3 is 16 residues long. CDR3 sequence: CASSLADRVVLGEQFF. CDR3 in DNA: TGTGCCAGCAGCTTAGCTGACAGGGTGGTGTTGGGTGAGCAGTTCTTC.

Comments on this clone: Distinct nucleotide sequences in the sample also encode this CDR3. The genes are TRBV2 and TRBJ2-3; 11 bases agree with TRBD2. In germline, CDR1 is SNHLY, CDR2 FYNNEI. The CDR3 consists of 14 residues. Trimming took 6 bases from V and 3 from J; bases not matched to a gene: 2. The CDR3 spells CASRTSGGTDTQYF. CDR3 in DNA: TGTGCCAGCAGAACTAGCGGGGGAACAGATACGCAGTATTTT. Full variable domain (missing parts from reference TRBV2 and TRBJ2-3): EPEVTQTPSHQVTQMGQEVILRCVPISNHLYFYWYRQILGQKVEFLVSFYNNEISEKSEIFDDQFSVERPDGSNFTLKIRSTKLEDSAMYFCASRTSGGTDTQYFGPGTRLTVL.

V is TRBV9 and J is TRBJ2-2; 7 nucleotides line up with TRBD1. CDR1 and CDR2 from the germline V gene are SGDLS and YYNGEE. The CDR3 is 14 amino acids. V lost 4 bases and J lost 6; bases outside the gene matches: 6. CDR3 DNA sequence: TGTGCCAGCAGCCGACAGGGTGACGCCGGGGAGCTGTTTTTT. Translation gives CASSRQGDAGELFF.

V and J are TRBV28 and TRBJ1-2, with 8 positions matching TRBD1. CDR1 and CDR2 (germline): MDHEN, SYDVKM. V trimming: 2 bases; J trimming: 4 bases; junction bases outside the gene matches: 3. The CDR3 is made up of 14 amino acids. The CDR3 DNA follows: TGTGCCAGCAGTTTACGGACAGGGTCCTATGGCTACACCTTC. The encoded protein is CASSLRTGSYGYTF.

The chain couples TRBV5-1 to TRBJ2-5; unclear D gene. The CDR3 extends over 16 amino acids. Trimming pared 4 bases from V and 5 bases from J, leaving 21 bases between. Germline V gene data show CDR1 as SGHRS and CDR2 as YFSETQ. CDR3 nucleotide sequence: TGCGCCAGCAGCACGGGCCGGGCCGCGCTAAAGGAGACCCAGTACTTC. It yields the protein CASSTGRAALKETQYF.

There are a few counts of this clone. Other DNA sequences within the sample encode an identical CDR3. The rearrangement uses TRBV7-2 and TRBJ1-1, with unresolved D. From germline, CDR1 is SGHTA and CDR2 FQGNSA. The CDR3 runs 13 residues. Trimming stripped 5 bases from V and 1 base from J, with 8 bases between. The CDR3 loop reads CASSPRGNTEAFF. CDR3 in DNA: TGTGCCAGCAGCCCGCGGGGGAACACTGAAGCTTTCTTT.

The rearrangement joins TRBV6-6 to TRBJ1-3; TRBD1 matches at 7 bases. This CDR3 has 16 residues. V trimming: 7 bases; J trimming: 2 bases; junction bases outside the gene matches: 11. CDR1 is MNHNY, CDR2 SVGAGI, per germline (reference sequence). CDR3 nucleotides: TGTGCCAGCACCGGGACAGATCTTCCCCCTGGAAACACCATATATTTT. As protein: CASTGTDLPPGNTIYF.

The rearrangement links TRBV5-1 to TRBJ2-7; D gene unclear. The CDR3 consists of 14 residues. V lost 0 bases and J 2 bases, leaving 9 bases between the germline ends. The germline V gene has CDR1 SGHRS and CDR2 YFSETQ. The CDR3 loop reads CASSLEGFPYEQYF. CDR3 nucleotides: TGCGCCAGCAGCTTGGAGGGTTTCCCCTACGAGCAGTACTTC.

The chain employs TRBV9 and TRBJ2-3; D is uncertain. Between the trimmed V and J ends, which lost 3 bases and 1 base, there was a span of 15 bases. Germline V gene data show CDR1 as SGDLS and CDR2 as YYNGEE. This CDR3 is 16 amino acids long. The CDR3 DNA is TGTGCCAGCAGCGGAGGTTTTTTCGGTGGCACAGATACGCAGTATTTT. It codes for CASSGGFFGGTDTQYF.

J is TRBJ2-5 and V is TRBV7-3, with D uncertain. The V and J ends lost 5 bases and 3 bases respectively, with 10 bases between them. The CDR3 consists of 13 residues. Looked up from germline, CDR1 is SGHTA and CDR2 is FQGTGA. For the CDR3, the DNA is TGTGCCAGCAGCCGAAGTGGGGAAGAGACCCAGTACTTC. This encodes CASSRSGEETQYF.

The chain is built from TRBV7-6 and TRBJ2-1, with 7 nucleotides matching TRBD2. Losses at the gene ends were 5 bases for V and 0 bases for J; bases not matched to a gene: 7. The CDR3 sequence is 16 residues long. Germline-derived CDR1 and CDR2 are SGHVS and FNYEAQ. CDR3 DNA: TGTGCCAGCAGCCCATCCGCGGGGGTCTCCTACAATGAGCAGTTCTTC. Protein sequence: CASSPSAGVSYNEQFF.

This chain uses TRBV5-6 with TRBJ1-4; a weak D match, TRBD1 (6 bases). CDR3 length: 18 amino acids. Trimming left V 3 bases short and J 6 bases short, with 24 bases between. Per the germline V gene, CDR1 is SGHDT and CDR2 is YYEEEE. CDR3: CASSSSPQGLTVDEKLFF. In DNA form, the CDR3 reads TGTGCCAGCAGCTCATCCCCGCAGGGGTTAACGGTAGATGAAAAACTGTTTTTT.

This rearrangement joins TRBV28 to TRBJ1-5; TRBD1 agrees at 9 bases. The V gene's germline CDR1 is MDHEN and CDR2 SYDVKM. This CDR3 is 15 amino acids long. Trimming took 6 bases from V and 3 from J; bases not matched to a gene: 6. The CDR3, as DNA: TGTGCCAGCAGCTCGGACAGGGGTAACAATCAGCCCCAGCATTTT. Protein: CASSSDRGNNQPQHF. Complete variable domain (other parts from reference TRBV28 and TRBJ1-5): DVKVTQSSRYLVKRTGEKVFLECVQDMDHENMFWYRQDPGLGLRLIYFSYDVKMKEKGDIPEGYSVSREKKERFSLILESASTNQTSMYLCASSSDRGNNQPQHFGDGTRLSIL.

This rearrangement joins TRBV28 to TRBJ1-5; D call uncertain. Trimming removed 5 bases from V and 6 bases from J, with 17 bases in between. CDR3 length equals 15 residues. CDR1 and CDR2 from the germline V gene are MDHEN and SYDVKM. CDR3 sequence (DNA): TGTGCCAGCAGTCCCCCTGGGGTCGGCGCTCAGCCCCAGCATTTT. Residues: CASSPPGVGAQPQHF.

This chain connects TRBV11-2 to TRBJ2-1; 7 bases agree with TRBD1. The CDR3 covers 15 residues. Germline assignment: CDR1 SGHAT and CDR2 FQNNGV. J lost 4 bases, V lost 5 bases, and 8 bases had no gene match. The CDR3 is CASSVPGQLYNEQFF. The CDR3 DNA reads as TGTGCCAGCAGCGTTCCGGGACAGCTGTACAATGAGCAGTTCTTC.

The table lists this clone with a count of one. The chain links TRBV9 to TRBJ2-2, with D possibly called TRBD1 or TRBD2 (5 bases each). The germline V gene encodes CDR1 SGDLS and CDR2 YYNGEE. Trimming left V 4 bases short and J 6 bases short, with 16 bases between. This CDR3 has 15 residues. The CDR3 DNA follows: TGTGCCAGCAGCTCCTACAACCAGGGAGCCGGGGAGCTGTTTTTT. This sequence encodes CASSSYNQGAGELFF.